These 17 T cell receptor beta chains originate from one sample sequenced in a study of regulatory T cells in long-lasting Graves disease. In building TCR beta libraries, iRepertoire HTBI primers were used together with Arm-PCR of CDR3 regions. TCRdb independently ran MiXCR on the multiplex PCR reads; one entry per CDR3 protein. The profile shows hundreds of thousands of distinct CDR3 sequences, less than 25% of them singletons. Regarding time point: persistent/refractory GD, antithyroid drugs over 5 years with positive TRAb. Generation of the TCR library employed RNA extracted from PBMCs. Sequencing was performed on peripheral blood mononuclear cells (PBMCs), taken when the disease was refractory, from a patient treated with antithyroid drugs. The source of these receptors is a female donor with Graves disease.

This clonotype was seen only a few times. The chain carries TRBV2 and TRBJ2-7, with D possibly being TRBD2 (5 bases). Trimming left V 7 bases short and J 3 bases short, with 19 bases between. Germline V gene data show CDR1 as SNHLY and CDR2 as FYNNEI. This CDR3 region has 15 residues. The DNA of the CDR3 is TGTGCCAGCAAGGTGTGGTCAACCGAGGGCTACGAGCAGTACTTC. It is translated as CASKVWSTEGYEQYF.

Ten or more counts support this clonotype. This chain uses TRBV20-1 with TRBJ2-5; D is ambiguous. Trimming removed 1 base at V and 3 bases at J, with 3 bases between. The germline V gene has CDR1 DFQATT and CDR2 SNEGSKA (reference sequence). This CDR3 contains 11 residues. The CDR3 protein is CSARAEETQYF. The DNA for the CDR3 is TGCAGTGCTAGAGCCGAAGAGACCCAGTACTTC.

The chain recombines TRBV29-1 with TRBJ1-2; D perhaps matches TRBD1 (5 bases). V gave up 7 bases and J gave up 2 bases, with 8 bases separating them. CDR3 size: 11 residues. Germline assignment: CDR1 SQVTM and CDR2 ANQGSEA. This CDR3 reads CSATENYGYTF. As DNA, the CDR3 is TGCAGCGCGACAGAAAACTATGGCTACACCTTC. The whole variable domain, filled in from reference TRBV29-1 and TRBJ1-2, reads SAVISQKPSRDICQRGTSLTIQCQVDSQVTMMFWYRQQPGQSLTLIATANQGSEATYESGFVIDKFPISRPNLTFSTLTVSNMSPEDSSIYLCSATENYGYTFGSGTRLTVV.

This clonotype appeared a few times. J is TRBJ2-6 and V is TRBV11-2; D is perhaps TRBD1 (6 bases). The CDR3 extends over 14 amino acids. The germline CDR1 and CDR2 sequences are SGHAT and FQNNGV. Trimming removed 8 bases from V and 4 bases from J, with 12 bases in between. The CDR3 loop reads CASGDNPGANVLTF. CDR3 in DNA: TGTGCCAGCGGGGACAACCCCGGGGCCAACGTCCTGACTTTC.

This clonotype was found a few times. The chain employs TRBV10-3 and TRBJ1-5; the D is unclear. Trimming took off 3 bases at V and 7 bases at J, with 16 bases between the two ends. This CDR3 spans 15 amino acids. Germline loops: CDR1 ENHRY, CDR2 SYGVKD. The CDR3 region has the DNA TGTGCCATCAGTGAACCCCGACTCCCCGGCCAGCCCCAGCATTTT. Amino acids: CAISEPRLPGQPQHF.

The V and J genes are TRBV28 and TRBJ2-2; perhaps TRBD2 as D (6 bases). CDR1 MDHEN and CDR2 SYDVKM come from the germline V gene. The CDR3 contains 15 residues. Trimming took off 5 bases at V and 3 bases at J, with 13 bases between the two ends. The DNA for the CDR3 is TGTGCCAGCAGTCTAACGGGAGACCACACCGGGGAGCTGTTTTTT. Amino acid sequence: CASSLTGDHTGELFF.

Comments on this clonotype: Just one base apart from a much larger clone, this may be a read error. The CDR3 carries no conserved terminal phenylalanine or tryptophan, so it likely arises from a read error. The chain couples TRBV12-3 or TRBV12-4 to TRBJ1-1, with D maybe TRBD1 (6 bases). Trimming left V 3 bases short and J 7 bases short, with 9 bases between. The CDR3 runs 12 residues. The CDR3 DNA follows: TGTGCCAGCAGTTTGTCGGACAGTGAAGCTTTCTCT. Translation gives CASSLSDSEAFS.

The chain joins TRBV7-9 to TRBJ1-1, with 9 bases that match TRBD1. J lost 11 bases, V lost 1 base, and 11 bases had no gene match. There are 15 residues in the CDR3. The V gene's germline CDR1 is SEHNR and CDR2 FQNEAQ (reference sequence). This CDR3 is CASSLGSTGGEGAFF. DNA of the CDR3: TGTGCCAGCAGCTTAGGTTCAACAGGGGGCGAGGGGGCTTTCTTT.

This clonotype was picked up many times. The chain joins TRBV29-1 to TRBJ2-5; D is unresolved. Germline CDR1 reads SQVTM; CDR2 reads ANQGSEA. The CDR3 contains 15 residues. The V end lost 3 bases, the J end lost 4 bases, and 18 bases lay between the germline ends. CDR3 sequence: CSVDKQYHGRETQYF. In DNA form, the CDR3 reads TGCAGCGTTGACAAACAGTACCACGGGCGAGAGACCCAGTACTTC.

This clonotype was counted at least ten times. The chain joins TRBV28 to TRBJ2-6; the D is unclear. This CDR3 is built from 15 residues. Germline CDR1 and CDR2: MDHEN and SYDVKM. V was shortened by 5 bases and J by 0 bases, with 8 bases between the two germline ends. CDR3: CASSPHNSGANVLTF. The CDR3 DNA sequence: TGTGCCAGCAGTCCGCACAACTCTGGGGCCAACGTCCTGACTTTC.

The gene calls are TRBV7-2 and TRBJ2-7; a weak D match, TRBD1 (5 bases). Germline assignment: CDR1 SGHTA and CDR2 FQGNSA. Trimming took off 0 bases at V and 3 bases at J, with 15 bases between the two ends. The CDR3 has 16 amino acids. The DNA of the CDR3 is TGTGCCAGCAGCTTAGCGCTGACAGCCGATGACTACGAGCAGTACTTC. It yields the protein CASSLALTADDYEQYF.

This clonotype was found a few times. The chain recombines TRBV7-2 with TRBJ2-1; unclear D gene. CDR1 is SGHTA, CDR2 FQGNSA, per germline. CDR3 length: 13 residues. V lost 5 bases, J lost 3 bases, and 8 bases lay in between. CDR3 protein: CASSPTYYNEQFF. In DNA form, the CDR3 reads TGTGCCAGCAGCCCAACCTACTACAATGAGCAGTTCTTC.

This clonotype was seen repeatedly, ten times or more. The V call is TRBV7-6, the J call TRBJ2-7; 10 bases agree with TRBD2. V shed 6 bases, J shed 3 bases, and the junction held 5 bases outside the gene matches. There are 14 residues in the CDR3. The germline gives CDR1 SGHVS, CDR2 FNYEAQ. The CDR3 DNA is TGTGCCAGCAGTTCTAGCGGGGGCCGCTACGAGCAGTACTTC. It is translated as CASSSSGGRYEQYF.

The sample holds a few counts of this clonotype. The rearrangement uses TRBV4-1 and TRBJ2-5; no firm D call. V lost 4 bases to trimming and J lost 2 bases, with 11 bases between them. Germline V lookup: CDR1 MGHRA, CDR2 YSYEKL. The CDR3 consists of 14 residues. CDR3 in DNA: TGCGCCAGCAGCCTAATGGTAATGCAAGAGACCCAGTACTTC. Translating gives CASSLMVMQETQYF.

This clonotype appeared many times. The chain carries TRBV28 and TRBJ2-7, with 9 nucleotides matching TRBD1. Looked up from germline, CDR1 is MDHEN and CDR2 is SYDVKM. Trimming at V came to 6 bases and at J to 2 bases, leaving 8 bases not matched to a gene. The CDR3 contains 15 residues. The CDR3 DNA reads TGTGCCAGCAGGCGTCCGGGACAGGGCACCTACGAGCAGTACTTC. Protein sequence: CASRRPGQGTYEQYF.

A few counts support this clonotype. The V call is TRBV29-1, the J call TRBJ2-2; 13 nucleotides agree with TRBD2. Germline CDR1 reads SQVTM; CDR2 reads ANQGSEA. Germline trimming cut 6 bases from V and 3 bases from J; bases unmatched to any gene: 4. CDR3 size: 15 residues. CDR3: CSVGTSGTYTGELFF. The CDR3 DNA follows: TGCAGCGTAGGGACTAGCGGGACCTACACCGGGGAGCTGTTTTTT.

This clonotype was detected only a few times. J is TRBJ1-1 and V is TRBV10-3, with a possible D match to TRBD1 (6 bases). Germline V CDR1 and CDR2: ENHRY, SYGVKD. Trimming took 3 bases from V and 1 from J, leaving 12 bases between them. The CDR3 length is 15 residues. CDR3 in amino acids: CAISDRGGRNTEAFF. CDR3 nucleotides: TGTGCCATCAGTGATAGAGGGGGGAGGAACACTGAAGCTTTCTTT.